Listed here are 20 T cell receptor beta chains from one sample, sequenced in a study of cytomegalovirus exposure and HLA in healthy donors. PCR employed 60 Vbeta and 13 Jbeta primers. This table comes from immunoSEQ multiplex PCR, and its TCRdb copy is limited to in-frame clones, with some not included. Found here are around 150,000 clones, around 87% of them singletons; the top ten hold around 5.5%. Specimen: PBMCs. Receptors were obtained from a woman aged 25 to 39 in good health and CMV-seronegative.

The chain is built from TRBV27 and TRBJ1-2, with 7 bases identical to TRBD1. The CDR3 contains 15 residues. Per the germline V gene, CDR1 is MNHEY and CDR2 is SMNVEV (reference sequence). The junction had 8 bases not matched to a gene; V was cut back by 5 bases and J by 2 bases. CDR3 in DNA: TGTGCCAGCAGTGTTCGACAGGGATCGAACTATGGCTACACCTTC. It is translated as CASSVRQGSNYGYTF.

The gene calls are TRBV11-2 and TRBJ2-3; D is ambiguous. The CDR3 has 12 amino acids. The V gene's germline CDR1 is SGHAT and CDR2 FQNNGV. Trimming removed 0 bases at V and 14 bases at J, with 12 bases between. CDR3 sequence reads: CASSLERTPGYF. For the CDR3, the DNA is TGTGCCAGCAGCTTAGAGCGCACACCGGGGTATTTT.

The V call is TRBV6-6, the J call TRBJ2-1; D is unresolved. The germline V gene has CDR1 MNHNY and CDR2 SVGAGI (reference sequence). Trimming removed 5 bases at V and 7 bases at J, with 6 bases between. CDR3 length: 11 amino acids. DNA of the CDR3: TGTGCCAGCAGTCCCCAAAATGAGCAGTTCTTC. Its protein is CASSPQNEQFF.

The chain has TRBV5-4 and TRBJ2-7, with D perhaps matching TRBD1 (5 bases). V lost 3 bases and J 2 bases, leaving 12 bases between the germline ends. The germline V gene encodes CDR1 SGHNT and CDR2 YYREEE (reference sequence). This CDR3 has 14 residues. The CDR3 sequence: CASSSKTTAYEQYF. The DNA of the CDR3 is TGTGCCAGCAGCTCGAAGACGACAGCCTACGAGCAGTACTTC.

This sequence joins TRBV15 and TRBJ2-2; D is perhaps TRBD1 (6 bases). This CDR3 comprises 15 residues. The germline gives CDR1 LNHNV, CDR2 YYDKDF (reference sequence). V lost 5 bases and J lost 5, with 15 bases in between. CDR3 region: CATSQARGSTGELFF. Written as DNA, the CDR3 is TGTGCCACCAGCCAAGCTAGGGGGAGTACCGGGGAGCTGTTTTTT.

This sequence joins TRBV6-6 and TRBJ2-7; D is perhaps TRBD2 (6 bases). Germline CDR1 is MNHNY and CDR2 is SVGAGI (reference sequence). CDR3 size: 13 residues. Trimming left V 8 bases short and J 1 base short, with 12 bases between. CDR3: CASGGTNSYEQYF. The CDR3 DNA sequence: TGTGCCAGCGGAGGGACGAATTCCTACGAGCAGTACTTC.

This chain connects TRBV7-9 to TRBJ1-2; D is ambiguous. V lost 0 bases, J lost 3 bases, and 8 bases lay in between. Per germline, CDR1 SEHNR and CDR2 FQNEAQ (reference sequence). CDR3 length: 14 residues. The CDR3, as DNA: TGTGCCAGCAGCTTAGCGGGAGTCCACTATGGCTACACCTTC. Translation gives CASSLAGVHYGYTF.

The rearrangement links TRBV19 to TRBJ2-7; 9 nucleotides match TRBD1. CDR3 length equals 14 residues. Germline loops: CDR1 LNHDA, CDR2 SQIVND (reference sequence). The trim removed 6 bases at V and 3 bases at J, leaving 6 bases unmatched. The CDR3 sequence is CASSPTTGGYEQYF. The CDR3 DNA is TGTGCCAGTAGCCCGACGACAGGGGGCTACGAGCAGTACTTC.

This chain links TRBV29-1 with TRBJ2-3; 8 positions match TRBD1. Germline-derived CDR1 and CDR2 are SQVTM and ANQGSEA. The CDR3 runs to 14 residues. Trimming at V came to 4 bases and at J to 5 bases, leaving 8 bases not matched to a gene. The CDR3 protein is CSVAAGGFLDTQYF. In DNA, the CDR3 is TGCAGCGTTGCGGCAGGGGGCTTTTTAGATACGCAGTATTTT.

The chain carries TRBV9 and TRBJ2-5; 7 bases match TRBD2. V shed 3 bases and J 5 bases; nucleotides not matched to a gene: 4. Per germline, CDR1 SGDLS and CDR2 YYNGEE. CDR3 length equals 13 residues. The CDR3 coding sequence is TGTGCCAGCAGCGAGGGAGGGAGGGAGACCCAGTACTTC. This sequence encodes CASSEGGRETQYF.

The chain couples TRBV18 to TRBJ1-3; D possibly corresponds to TRBD1 (6 bases). Germline V gene data show CDR1 as KGHSH and CDR2 as LQKENI. This CDR3 comprises 16 residues. Trimming removed 3 bases from V and 2 bases from J, with 14 bases in between. CDR3 amino acids: CASSPYDRSPGNTIYF. The CDR3 DNA reads TGTGCCAGCTCACCTTACGACAGGAGCCCTGGAAACACCATATATTTT.

This rearrangement joins TRBV5-6 to TRBJ2-7, with 9 bases that match TRBD1. Germline V lookup: CDR1 SGHDT, CDR2 YYEEEE. V trimming: 4 bases; J trimming: 4 bases; junction bases outside the gene matches: 6. The CDR3 sequence is 14 residues long. CDR3 sequence: CASSKGQGRYEQYF. The DNA of the CDR3 is TGTGCCAGCAGCAAGGGACAGGGAAGGTACGAGCAGTACTTC.

This rearrangement joins TRBV7-3 to TRBJ2-2; TRBD2 is a possible D gene (6 bases). There are 13 residues in the CDR3. Trimming left V 2 bases short and J 7 bases short, with 8 bases between. CDR1 SGHTA and CDR2 FQGTGA come from the germline V gene. The CDR3 is CASSLLGGGELFF. As DNA, the CDR3 is TGTGCCAGCAGCTTATTGGGGGGCGGGGAGCTGTTTTTT.

This chain connects TRBV5-1 to TRBJ2-7; TRBD1 matches 7 bases. Germline-derived CDR1 and CDR2 are SGHRS and YFSETQ. V trimming: 7 bases; J trimming: 0 bases; junction bases outside the gene matches: 7. This CDR3 has 14 residues. CDR3 in DNA: TGCGCCAGCTGGAGGACAGGACGCTCCTACGAGCAGTACTTC. Amino acid sequence: CASWRTGRSYEQYF.

The chain combines TRBV7-9 with TRBJ1-5, with D tentatively TRBD1 (6 bases). Germline loops: CDR1 SEHNR, CDR2 FQNEAQ (reference sequence). This CDR3 is 17 amino acids long. V was shortened by 2 bases and J by 2 bases, with 16 bases between the two germline ends. The CDR3 loop reads CASSLRHRVEGNQPQHF. In DNA form, the CDR3 reads TGTGCCAGCAGCTTACGCCACAGGGTAGAGGGCAATCAGCCCCAGCATTTT.

This clone was seen only a few times. This chain links TRBV25-1 with TRBJ1-4; D may be TRBD1 (6 bases). CDR1 is MGHDK and CDR2 is SYGVNS in the germline V gene. This CDR3 is 15 amino acids long. Trimming removed 4 bases at V and 6 bases at J, with 15 bases between. CDR3 loop: CASSALGGRHEKLFF. CDR3 in DNA: TGTGCCAGCAGTGCCTTGGGGGGGCGTCATGAAAAACTGTTTTTT.

The V and J genes are TRBV2 and TRBJ2-7; D remains ambiguous. This CDR3 spans 14 amino acids. Germline CDR1 and CDR2: SNHLY and FYNNEI. Between the trimmed V and J ends, which lost 5 bases and 0 bases, there was a span of 11 bases. The CDR3 DNA reads TGTGCCAGCAGTCTGAGGCAGATCTCCTACGAGCAGTACTTC. This encodes CASSLRQISYEQYF.

This sequence joins TRBV7-6 and TRBJ1-1; D might be TRBD1 (5 bases). The CDR3 has 12 amino acids. V was pared by 4 bases and J by 4 bases, with 7 bases between. The germline gives CDR1 SGHVS, CDR2 FNYEAQ. The CDR3 DNA reads as TGTGCCAGCAGCTCTGGGGCCACTGAAGCTTTCTTT. Translation: CASSSGATEAFF.

The V call is TRBV4-1, the J call TRBJ2-5, with 9 bases that match TRBD1. Germline CDR1 is MGHRA and CDR2 is YSYEKL. The CDR3 length is 15 residues. J lost 0 bases, V lost 4 bases, and 3 bases had no gene match. This chain's CDR3 is CASSPGQGYQETQYF. In DNA form, the CDR3 reads TGCGCCAGCAGCCCCGGACAGGGGTACCAAGAGACCCAGTACTTC.

The chain is built from TRBV28 and TRBJ1-2; tentative D call: TRBD1 (6 bases). Germline-derived CDR1 and CDR2 are MDHEN and SYDVKM. The V and J ends lost 3 bases and 4 bases respectively, with 12 bases between them. The CDR3 is made up of 14 amino acids. CDR3 sequence reads: CASSFGGAGYGYTF. DNA for the CDR3: TGTGCCAGCAGTTTTGGGGGGGCTGGCTATGGCTACACCTTC.